This T cell receptor (beta chain) is drawn from a study of CD8+ T cells in alopecia areata. Overall study: Treated patients swallowed 5 to 10 mg of oral tofacitinib twice daily.

Treatment reported: oral pan-JAK inhibitor, 5-10 mg twice daily. Extracted RNA was reverse transcribed into cDNA, the sequencing template. Produced via immunoSEQ multiplex PCR; TCRdb's table is partial and in-frame only. The sample contains 150,000 to 200,000 clones, approximately 57% of which appear only once. The CDR3 spans 12 residues. V was trimmed by 6 bases and J by 4 bases, leaving 4 bases between them. In germline, CDR1 is SNHLY, CDR2 FYNNEI. General study results and limits: Clarity of TCR sharing across patients fell short of that in mice, possibly HLA-related. Scalp sequencing captures resident alphabeta T cells of normal skin too. Significant decreases in scalp clonality and expanded CD8+ clones followed tofacitinib treatment.

This clone turned up a few times. Its antigen is still unknown. Specimen: CD4+ T cells sorted from blood, collected at week 24, from a patient treated with tofacitinib. This rearrangement joins TRBV2 to TRBJ2-6, with unresolved D. This TCR was sampled from a human donor with alopecia areata. The CDR3 loop reads CASSLGANVLTF. The CDR3 nucleotides are TGTGCCAGCAGCCTAGGGGCCAACGTCCTGACTTTC.